This TCR beta chain was observed in a study of T cell changes during pregnancy in multiple sclerosis. This CDR3 region has 14 residues. V shed 2 bases and J shed 4 bases, with 11 bases lying between them. From germline, CDR1 is KGHSH and CDR2 LQKENI. Some clones are missing from TCRdb's copy, which holds only in-frame ones; the method was immunoSEQ multiplex PCR. The table includes under 40,000 clones, 80% to 95% detected once. The input for sequencing was CD4+ T cells from peripheral blood mononuclear cells, taken in the third trimester of pregnancy. The J gene is TRBJ1-1, the V gene TRBV18, with D maybe TRBD1 (6 bases). This receptor was identified in a female donor in good health, enrolled as a control in a pregnancy study. This chain's CDR3 is CASSPDRTVTEAFF. The DNA of the CDR3 is TGTGCCAGCTCACCAGACAGGACGGTCACTGAAGCTTTCTTT.